Each of the 14 T cell receptor beta chains below was sequenced from the same sample in a study of blood T cell repertoires in COVID-19. The table came from immunoSEQ multiplex PCR; TCRdb's copy has only in-frame clones and leaves some out. The sample lists about 34,000 clones, approximately 84% occurring once. Sequencing input: peripheral blood. The receptors derive from a man in his sixties or seventies with COVID-19, enrolled during active disease.

V and J are TRBV7-9 and TRBJ2-5; 8 bases are shared with TRBD1. Germline loops: CDR1 SEHNR, CDR2 FQNEAQ (reference sequence). This CDR3 has 14 residues. The trim removed 5 bases at V and 5 bases at J, leaving 7 bases unmatched. CDR3 bases: TGTGCCAGCAGCCTGAGACAGGGGATGGAGACCCAGTACTTC. Protein sequence: CASSLRQGMETQYF.

V and J are TRBV5-4 and TRBJ2-1; D remains ambiguous. Per germline, CDR1 SGHNT and CDR2 YYREEE (reference sequence). CDR3 length equals 15 residues. V shed 2 bases and J shed 3 bases, with 12 bases lying between them. The CDR3 sequence is CASSFSAGGYNEQFF. CDR3 DNA sequence: TGTGCCAGCAGCTTTAGTGCCGGCGGCTACAATGAGCAGTTCTTC.

This chain connects TRBV7-2 to TRBJ2-7; D remains unclear. V lost 1 base and J lost 3, with 10 bases in between. The length of the CDR3 is 14 residues. Germline V CDR1 and CDR2: SGHTA, FQGNSA. The CDR3 nucleotides are TGTGCCAGCAGCTTAGATTATTCCCGCTACGAGCAGTACTTC. It translates to CASSLDYSRYEQYF. The variable domain in full, completed from reference TRBV7-2 and TRBJ2-7, reads GAGVSQSPSNKVTEKGKDVELRCDPISGHTALYWYRQSLGQGLEFLIYFQGNSAPDKSGLPSDRFSAERTGGSVSTLTIQRTQQEDSAVYLCASSLDYSRYEQYFGPGTRLTVT.

This chain joins TRBV6-5 and TRBJ2-7; 14 bases are shared with TRBD2. Per the germline V gene, CDR1 is MNHEY and CDR2 is SVGAGI. The ends lost 8 bases at V and 4 bases at J; junction bases unmatched: 7. The CDR3 loop spans 15 amino acids. The CDR3 protein is CASLRGTSGSYEQYF. In DNA, the CDR3 is TGTGCCAGCCTCCGTGGGACTAGCGGGAGTTACGAGCAGTACTTC.

The V and J genes are TRBV5-1 and TRBJ2-7, with D possibly TRBD1 on 6 matching bases. V was pared by 2 bases and J by 2 bases, with 11 bases between. The germline gives CDR1 SGHRS, CDR2 YFSETQ. The CDR3 is 14 amino acids. The CDR3 protein is CASSLEGVPYEQYF. DNA of the CDR3: TGCGCCAGCAGCTTAGAGGGGGTCCCCTACGAGCAGTACTTC.

The V call is TRBV18, the J call TRBJ2-5; maybe TRBD1 (5 bases). The CDR3 length is 12 residues. In germline, CDR1 is KGHSH, CDR2 LQKENI. V was shortened by 3 bases and J by 5 bases, with 7 bases between the two germline ends. The CDR3 coding sequence is TGTGCCAGCTCACCGGGGCGCGAGACCCAGTACTTC. Translated: CASSPGRETQYF.

Regarding this clone: The junction and the germline gene differ at one end; a read error may be behind it. The chain joins TRBV7-2 to TRBJ2-7; the D gene is possibly TRBD1 (6 bases). Germline V gene sequence: CDR1 SGHTA, CDR2 FQGNSA. The CDR3 has 15 amino acids. CDR3 nucleotides: TGTGCCAGCAGCCCCCACCGGGACACGGTTCTCGACGATCACTTC. This codes for CASSPHRDTVLDDHF.

The chain has TRBV6-1 and TRBJ1-5; a possible D gene is TRBD1 (5 bases). Trimming took 0 bases from V and 7 from J, leaving 10 bases between them. This CDR3 is 14 amino acids long. CDR1 and CDR2 (germline): MNHNS, SASEGT. In DNA, the CDR3 is TGTGCCAGCAGTGAAGCCCAGGGCGACCAGCCCCAGCATTTT. It codes for CASSEAQGDQPQHF.

J is TRBJ2-7 and V is TRBV28, with TRBD2 identical over 7 bases. CDR1 and CDR2 from the germline V gene are MDHEN and SYDVKM. This CDR3 has 14 amino acids. Trimming took 2 bases from V and 1 from J; bases not matched to a gene: 2. CDR3 nucleotides: TGTGCCAGCAGTTTAGCGGGGGAATCCTACGAGCAGTACTTC. It yields the protein CASSLAGESYEQYF.

The chain is built from TRBV28 and TRBJ1-3, with D unresolved. The V and J ends lost 3 bases and 4 bases respectively, with 7 bases between them. The CDR3 has 13 amino acids. Germline CDR1 MDHEN, CDR2 SYDVKM. DNA of the CDR3: TGTGCCAGCAGTTTCTGGCAGGGAAACACCATATATTTT. Protein: CASSFWQGNTIYF.

A single count supports this clone. The chain carries TRBV11-2 and TRBJ1-3; D is possibly TRBD1 (5 bases). The CDR3 extends over 17 amino acids. V was pared by 1 base and J by 4 bases, with 17 bases between. CDR1 SGHAT and CDR2 FQNNGV come from the germline V gene. The CDR3, as DNA: TGTGCCAGCAGCTTAGGAGGCAGTGGGGCGAGAGGAAACACCATATATTTT. Its protein product is CASSLGGSGARGNTIYF.

CDR3 DNA: TGTGCCACCAGCAGACCAGGACTCGAGGGAGCTTTCTTT. It translates to CATSRPGLEGAFF. The chain uses TRBV15 and TRBJ1-1; D gene ambiguous. Trimming stripped 2 bases from V and 10 bases from J, with 14 bases between. This CDR3 region has 13 residues. Germline CDR1 and CDR2: LNHNV and YYDKDF (reference sequence).

V usage is TRBV5-1 and J usage is TRBJ1-4; perhaps TRBD1 as D (6 bases). Trimming cost V 4 bases and J 8 bases, with 18 bases left between them. Germline CDR1 SGHRS, CDR2 YFSETQ. CDR3 length: 15 residues. The CDR3 bases are TGCGCCAGCAGCCAAGGACAGCAACCTAGGGAAAAACTGTTTTTT. Protein sequence: CASSQGQQPREKLFF.

This clone was seen more than once but under ten times. The V gene is TRBV5-3, the J gene TRBJ2-2, with 10 bases aligning to TRBD2. TRBV5-3 has ORF status, its function being uncertain. The V and J ends lost 3 bases and 5 bases, in that order; junction bases with no gene match: 7. There are 16 residues in the CDR3. In DNA form, the CDR3 reads TGTGCCAGAAGCTACCTAGCGGGAGCTCGAACCGGGGAGCTGTTTTTT. This encodes CARSYLAGARTGELFF.